The rows below give T cell receptor beta chains drawn from one sample of a study of blood T cell repertoires in COVID-19. Profiled with immunoSEQ multiplex PCR; TCRdb holds only in-frame clones, not every one. This sample has about 58,000 clones, with approximately 91% found just once. The sequenced sample was peripheral blood. These receptor sequences come from a woman in her seventies with active COVID-19. The CDR3 runs from the conserved cysteine through the conserved F or W. Each record gives: clone size, V gene, D gene, J gene, CDR3 protein, CDR3 DNA. A D gene is named only where the DNA matches it firmly. Clone size appears in some rows only: once, few, many, or a class for an expanded clone.

abundance: -; v_gene: TRBV19; d_gene: TRBD2; j_gene: TRBJ2-7; CDR3aa: CASSSVGEGPIWEQYF; CDR3nt: TGTGCCAGTAGTTCCGTCGGGGAGGGGCCGATATGGGAGCAGTACTTC
abundance: -; v_gene: TRBV14; d_gene: -; j_gene: TRBJ2-3; CDR3aa: CASSQTISTDTQYF; CDR3nt: TGTGCCAGCAGCCAGACAATATCCACAGATACGCAGTATTTT
abundance: -; v_gene: TRBV19; d_gene: -; j_gene: TRBJ1-1; CDR3aa: CASSRQVSTEAFF; CDR3nt: TGTGCCAGTAGTCGACAAGTCAGCACTGAAGCTTTCTTT
abundance: -; v_gene: TRBV5-1; d_gene: TRBD2; j_gene: TRBJ2-1; CDR3aa: CASSLVGLAGGEQFF; CDR3nt: TGCGCCAGCAGCTTGGTTGGTCTAGCGGGGGGTGAGCAGTTCTTC
abundance: -; v_gene: TRBV20-1; d_gene: TRBD1; j_gene: TRBJ1-1; CDR3aa: CSASWTGGAFF; CDR3nt: TGCAGTGCTAGTTGGACAGGCGGAGCTTTCTTT
abundance: -; v_gene: TRBV19; d_gene: TRBD1; j_gene: TRBJ1-5; CDR3aa: CASGVGGTARNQPQHF; CDR3nt: TGTGCCAGTGGAGTTGGCGGGACAGCCCGCAATCAGCCCCAGCATTTT
abundance: -; v_gene: TRBV7-9; d_gene: -; j_gene: TRBJ1-1; CDR3aa: CASARQGNTEAFF; CDR3nt: TGTGCCAGCGCTCGGCAGGGGAACACTGAAGCTTTCTTT
abundance: -; v_gene: TRBV6-5; d_gene: -; j_gene: TRBJ2-5; CDR3aa: CASSNTKTQYF; CDR3nt: TGTGCCAGCAGTAACACGAAGACCCAGTACTTC
abundance: -; v_gene: TRBV6-6; d_gene: -; j_gene: TRBJ2-3; CDR3aa: CASTQASQSGDTQYF; CDR3nt: TGTGCCAGCACCCAAGCTAGCCAGTCCGGAGATACGCAGTATTTT
abundance: once; v_gene: TRBV28; d_gene: TRBD1; j_gene: TRBJ1-4; CDR3aa: CASRQTGLEEKLFF; CDR3nt: TGTGCCAGCAGGCAGACAGGGTTGGAGGAAAAACTGTTTTTT
abundance: -; v_gene: TRBV19; d_gene: TRBD1; j_gene: TRBJ2-2; CDR3aa: CASKSGTGATGELFF; CDR3nt: TGTGCCAGTAAGTCCGGGACAGGGGCCACCGGGGAGCTGTTTTTT